The clone carrying this T cell receptor (beta chain) turned up a few times. This entry is derived from a study of T-cell memory formation after mild COVID-19. CDR1 DFQATT and CDR2 SNEGSKA come from the germline V gene (reference sequence). Trimming left V 3 bases short and J 8 bases short, with 16 bases between. There are 13 residues in the CDR3. TCRdb itself ran the 5' RACE reads through MiXCR, one entry per CDR3 protein. Among about 310,000 distinct CDR3 sequences listed, approximately 15% were seen once. This TCR was recovered from a man aged 18 to 30 who had mild COVID-19 (a few samples of this study predate the infection). Cell type and time point are not known. This rearrangement joins TRBV20-1 to TRBJ1-2; no definite D call. What was sequenced was PBMCs or a T cell subset sorted from them (not recorded which). DNA of the CDR3: TGCAGTGCTAGGTTCAGGCTATCTTCAGGCTACACCTTC. This gives the protein CSARFRLSSGYTF.